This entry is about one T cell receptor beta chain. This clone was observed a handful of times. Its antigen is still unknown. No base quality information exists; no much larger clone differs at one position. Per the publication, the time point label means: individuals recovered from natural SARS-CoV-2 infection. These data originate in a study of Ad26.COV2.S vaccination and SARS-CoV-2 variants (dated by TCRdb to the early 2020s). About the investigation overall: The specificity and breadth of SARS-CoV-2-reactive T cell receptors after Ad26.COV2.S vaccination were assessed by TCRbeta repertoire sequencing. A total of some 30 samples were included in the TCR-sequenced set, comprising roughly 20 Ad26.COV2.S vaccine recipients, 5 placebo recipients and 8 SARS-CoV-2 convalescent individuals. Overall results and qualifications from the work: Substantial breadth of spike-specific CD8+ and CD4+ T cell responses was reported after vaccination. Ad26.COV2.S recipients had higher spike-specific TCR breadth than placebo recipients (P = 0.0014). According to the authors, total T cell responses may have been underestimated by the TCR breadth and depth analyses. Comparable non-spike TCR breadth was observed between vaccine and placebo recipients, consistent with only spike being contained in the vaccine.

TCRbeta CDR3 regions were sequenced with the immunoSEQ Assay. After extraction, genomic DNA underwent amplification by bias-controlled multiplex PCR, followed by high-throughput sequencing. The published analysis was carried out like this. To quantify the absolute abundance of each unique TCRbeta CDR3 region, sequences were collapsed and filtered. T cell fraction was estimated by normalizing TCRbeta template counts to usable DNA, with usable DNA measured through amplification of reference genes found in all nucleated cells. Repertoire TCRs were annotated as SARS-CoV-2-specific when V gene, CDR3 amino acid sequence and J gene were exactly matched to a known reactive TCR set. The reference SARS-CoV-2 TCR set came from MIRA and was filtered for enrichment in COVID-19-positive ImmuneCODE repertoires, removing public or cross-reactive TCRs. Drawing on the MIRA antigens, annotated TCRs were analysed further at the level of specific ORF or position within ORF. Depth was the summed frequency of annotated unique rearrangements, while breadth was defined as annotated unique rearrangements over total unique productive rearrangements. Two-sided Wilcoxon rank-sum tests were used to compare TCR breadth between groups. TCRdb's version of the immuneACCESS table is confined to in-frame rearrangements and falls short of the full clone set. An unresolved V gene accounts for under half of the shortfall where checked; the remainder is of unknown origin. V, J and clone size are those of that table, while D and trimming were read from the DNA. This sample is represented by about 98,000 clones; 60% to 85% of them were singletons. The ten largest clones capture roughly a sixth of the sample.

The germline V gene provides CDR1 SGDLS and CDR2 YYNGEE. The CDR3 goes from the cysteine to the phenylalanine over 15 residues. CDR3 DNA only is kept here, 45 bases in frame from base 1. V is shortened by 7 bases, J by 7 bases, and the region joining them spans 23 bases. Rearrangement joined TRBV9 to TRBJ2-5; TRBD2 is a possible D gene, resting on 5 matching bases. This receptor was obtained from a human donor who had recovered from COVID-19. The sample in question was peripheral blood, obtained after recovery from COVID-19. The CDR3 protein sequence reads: CASSRWVEPGTTQYF. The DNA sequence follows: TGTGCCAGCTCACGATGGGTTGAACCGGGAACGACCCAGTACTTC.